A selection of T cell receptor beta chains follows, all from one sample in a study of T cells in localized non-small cell lung cancer. Data came from immunoSEQ multiplex PCR; TCRdb stores just in-frame clones and leaves some out. Of 2,500 to 3,500 clones listed, approximately 23% are singletons. This sample comprised normal lung tissue next to the tumor, obtained before any cancer treatment. Every receptor here comes from a woman aged 40-69 years with stage I lung adenocarcinoma. Each CDR3 is given with its conserved first and last residue.

j_gene	v_gene	CDR3aa
TRBJ2-2	TRBV6-8	CAISGGLAGVNTGELFF
TRBJ2-7	TRBV9	CASSDGTGNNAYEQYF
TRBJ1-1	TRBV6-8	CASRDASSPGDTEAFF
TRBJ1-4	TRBV30	CAWSEDDYNEKLFF
TRBJ1-1	TRBV6-8	CASSYSTPGGRNTEAFF
TRBJ2-3	TRBV19	CASSMADTQYF
TRBJ2-3	TRBV10-3	CAISESRTSGMSTDTQYF
TRBJ1-1	TRBV9	CASSAPDGMNTEAFF
TRBJ1-4	TRBV6-8	CASSHGRPNEKLFF
TRBJ2-3	TRBV11-3	CASSFMAPTDTQYF
TRBJ2-2	TRBV27	CASSLFQGQGLAGELFF
TRBJ1-2	TRBV5-1	CASSFGSKDYGYTF
TRBJ2-3	TRBV11-3	CASSFRTSGPVTTDTQYF
TRBJ2-1	TRBV5-1	CASSPGLAGVSRFF
TRBJ1-1	TRBV29-1	CSVYPGVGAEAFF
TRBJ2-7	TRBV11-3	CASSFGGMAYEQYF
TRBJ2-7	TRBV19	CASSMGKSEQYF
TRBJ2-7	TRBV11-3	CASSFGLWDRTGEQYF
TRBJ2-5	TRBV10-1	CASSESSGVKTQYF
TRBJ2-1	TRBV29-1	CSVEDPSSGYSYNEQFF
TRBJ2-4	TRBV28	CASSFGRGQEAKNIQYF
TRBJ2-7	TRBV6-8	CASSPVLFSGEQYF
TRBJ2-7	TRBV30	CAWRGSPSGEQYF
TRBJ2-2	TRBV10-2	CASSVQGGIGELFF
TRBJ1-4	TRBV9	CASSVGVGSSNEKLFF